A selection of T cell receptor beta chains follows, all from one sample in a study of OX40 agonist ivuxolimab in advanced cancers. Measured with immunoSEQ multiplex PCR; TCRdb has only the in-frame clones, and not every one. The data show 35,000 to 40,000 clones, with more than 75% seen just once and 12% held by the top ten. Sequenced here: CD4+ or CD8+ T cells sorted from blood, sampled in a trial of the OX40 agonist ivuxolimab. The origin of the receptors is an adult with an advanced solid tumor such as melanoma, head and neck, liver or kidney cancer. Each CDR3 is given with its conserved first and last residue.

v_call | cdr3_aa
TRBV6-1 | CASSDRSGTEGGELFF
TRBV27 | CASSLTPGVYGYTF
TRBV27 | CASSPLYSNQPQHF
TRBV19 | CASSSGGALYEQYF
TRBV30 | CAWGMDTQYF
TRBV6-5 | CASSYGAGSDTQYF
TRBV9 | CASSVGNTHSYEQYF
TRBV7-8 | CASSLERELSEQYF
TRBV27 | CASERLGLAGAARTQYF
TRBV10-3 | CAISEERGSNGYTF
TRBV12-5 | CASGDTGGTAGNEQFF
TRBV10-1 | CATKGGQNTEAFF
TRBV11-3 | CASSPGLAGPSYEQYF
TRBV6-5 | CASSYSQGSNSPLHF
TRBV5-1 | CASRFTGNTEAFF
TRBV5-5 | CASSLRGDWEVISGNTIYF
TRBV13 | CASSFEGGITDTQYF
TRBV2 | CASRPERGGTDTQYF
TRBV6-4 | CASSFADANTGELFF
TRBV6-5 | CASSSGYSNQPQHF
TRBV27 | CASSFGTAVSYEQYF
TRBV27 | CASSLSSTGNQPQHF
TRBV5-5 | CASSLGTVLQETQYF
TRBV30 | CAWSLTGRPYEQYF
TRBV4-1 | CASSHTGTEAFF
TRBV11-1 | CASSMSRDYSYEQYF
TRBV7-9 | CASSPPVWDGYTF
TRBV29-1 | CSVYTGHGNTIYF
TRBV15 | CATSVEGARDEKLFF
TRBV6-1 | CASDYFTRDTEAFF
TRBV4-1 | CASSQLSPEGRETQYF
TRBV12-2 | CASRLEGERLAKNIQYF
TRBV27 | CASSLTGGLNTEAFF
TRBV19 | CASSSKAVITEAFF
TRBV4-1 | CASSQVGGGTLDTQYF
TRBV6-6 | CASSLRDIGGYTF
TRBV29-1 | CSVEQGPEAFF
TRBV4-2 | CASSIGQGGSPSYEQYF
TRBV7-9 | CASSLRRQGINEKLFF
TRBV5-5 | CASSLAVSYEQYF
TRBV4-1 | CASSQGTLGIYEQYF
TRBV11-1 | CASSPGTLNEQFF
TRBV5-6 | CASSFARQGSYGYTF
TRBV2 | CASSEAPGLYEQYF
TRBV4-1 | CASSQEGIRSGSPYNEQFF
TRBV5-6 | CASSPGWGNTIYF
TRBV7-6 | CASSLVPTGQQYF